This is a list of T cell receptor beta chains from one sample in a study of blood T cell repertoires in COVID-19. Sequencing was performed with immunoSEQ multiplex PCR; in TCRdb, only in-frame clones are kept and a portion is missing. The sample lists roughly 180,000 clones, roughly 81% occurring once. The sample taken for sequencing was peripheral blood. Every receptor here comes from a woman aged 45-65 years with COVID-19, enrolled during active disease. Both conserved end residues are part of each CDR3. The D gene is left open where the match is weak. The size of a clone is reported for some rows only, either as once, few or many, or as a class for expanded clones.

TRBV11-3	TRBD2	TRBJ2-4	.	CASSSQTSGGLSLAKNIQYF	TGTGCCAGCAGCTCCCAAACTAGCGGGGGGCTCTCATTAGCCAAAAACATTCAGTACTTC
TRBV11-2	.	TRBJ1-4	.	CASSVRVSTNEKLFF	TGTGCCAGCAGCGTCAGGGTTTCCACTAATGAAAAACTGTTTTTT
TRBV19	.	TRBJ2-1	.	CASSPAVVDNEQFF	TGTGCCAGTAGTCCCGCGGTGGTGGACAATGAGCAGTTCTTC
TRBV2	TRBD2	TRBJ2-1	once	CASSEWTSGGTSYNEQFF	TGTGCCAGCAGTGAATGGACCAGCGGGGGGACCTCCTACAATGAGCAGTTCTTC
TRBV11-3	.	TRBJ2-1	.	CASSQDSSGEQFF	TGTGCCAGCAGCCAGGACAGTTCTGGTGAGCAGTTCTTC
TRBV7-9	.	TRBJ1-3	.	CASSFSPSSGNTIYF	TGTGCCAGCAGCTTCTCCCCGAGCTCTGGAAACACCATATATTTT
TRBV15	TRBD2	TRBJ2-1	.	CATSRTPGALAGAYNEQFF	TGTGCCACCAGCAGAACTCCCGGGGCTCTTGCGGGGGCCTACAATGAGCAGTTCTTC
TRBV3-1/TRBV3-2	TRBD2	TRBJ2-1	.	CASSQGGGSYNEQFF	TGTGCCAGCAGCCAAGGGGGGGGTTCCTACAATGAGCAGTTCTTC
TRBV15	.	TRBJ2-7	.	CATSRGVGTGSYEQYF	TGTGCCACCAGCAGAGGGGTCGGAACGGGTTCCTACGAGCAGTACTTC
TRBV10-3	.	TRBJ2-7	.	CAISEGDAGGSATYEQYF	TGTGCCATCAGTGAGGGGGATGCCGGGGGTAGCGCGACCTACGAGCAGTACTTC
TRBV12-3/TRBV12-4	.	TRBJ1-5	.	CASRSDDIRPQHF	TGTGCCAGCAGATCGGATGACATCAGACCCCAGCATTTT
TRBV12-3/TRBV12-4	.	TRBJ1-2	.	CASSWARQGGYTF	TGTGCCAGCAGTTGGGCTCGGCAGGGAGGCTACACCTTC
TRBV7-2	.	TRBJ2-7	.	CASSLVQGSNEQYF	TGTGCCAGCAGCTTAGTGCAGGGGAGTAACGAGCAGTACTTC
TRBV6-5	TRBD2	TRBJ2-7	once	CASSYTSGASYEQYF	TGTGCCAGCAGTTACACTAGCGGGGCGTCCTACGAGCAGTACTTC
TRBV5-4	TRBD2	TRBJ2-1	.	CASSFTGGAYNEQFF	TGTGCCAGCAGCTTTACCGGGGGGGCCTACAATGAGCAGTTCTTC
TRBV2	TRBD1	TRBJ2-7	.	CASRPVQGKALEQYF	TGTGCCAGCAGACCAGTACAGGGGAAAGCTTTAGAGCAGTACTTC
TRBV29-1	TRBD1	TRBJ2-7	.	CSVEPGQSSYEQYF	TGCAGCGTCGAACCGGGACAGTCTTCCTACGAGCAGTACTTC
TRBV2	TRBD2	TRBJ2-2	.	CASTPGLATGELFF	TGTGCCAGCACCCCGGGACTAGCTACCGGGGAGCTGTTTTTT
TRBV19	.	TRBJ1-5	.	CASSRTEFESQHF	TGTGCCAGTAGTCGGACAGAGTTCGAGTCCCAGCATTTT
TRBV5-1	.	TRBJ1-2	.	CASSALTGGLGYTF	TGCGCCAGCAGCGCCCTGACAGGAGGCTTAGGCTACACCTTC
TRBV6-5	TRBD2	TRBJ2-7	.	CASTREASGYEQYF	TGTGCCAGCACCCGGGAGGCTAGCGGGTACGAGCAGTACTTC
TRBV6-5	.	TRBJ1-3	.	CASRAPGGSGNTIYF	TGTGCCAGCAGGGCACCGGGCGGGTCTGGAAACACCATATATTTT
TRBV15	TRBD1	TRBJ2-5	.	CAAGTGAETQYF	TGTGCCGCGGGGACAGGAGCTGAGACCCAGTACTTC
TRBV18	TRBD2	TRBJ2-5	.	CASSPPGGRIETQYF	TGTGCCAGCTCACCACCGGGGGGGAGAATTGAGACCCAGTACTTC
TRBV9	.	TRBJ1-2	.	CASGSTDGYTF	TGTGCCAGCGGTTCAACAGATGGCTACACCTTC
TRBV9	.	TRBJ2-3	.	CASSVATDTQYF	TGTGCCAGCAGCGTAGCGACAGATACGCAGTATTTT
TRBV30	TRBD2	TRBJ2-1	once	CAWRTSGGGNEQFF	TGTGCCTGGAGAACTAGCGGGGGAGGCAATGAGCAGTTCTTC
TRBV5-6	.	TRBJ2-7	once	CASSRAGEQYF	TGTGCCAGCAGCCGGGCGGGGGAGCAGTACTTC
TRBV9	TRBD1	TRBJ2-5	.	CASSPHGTEETQYF	TGTGCCAGCAGCCCACACGGGACAGAAGAGACCCAGTACTTC
TRBV24-1	TRBD2	TRBJ2-3	.	CATSWSGGLTDTQYF	TGTGCCACCAGTTGGAGCGGGGGCCTCACAGATACGCAGTATTTT
TRBV19	TRBD2	TRBJ2-3	.	CATNRGGTDTQYF	TGTGCCACTAATCGGGGGGGCACAGATACGCAGTATTTT
TRBV4-1	.	TRBJ2-7	few	CASSHPEGEQYF	TGCGCCAGCAGCCACCCGGAGGGCGAGCAGTACTTC
TRBV5-4	.	TRBJ1-1	.	CASSFGNTEAFF	TGTGCCAGCAGCTTCGGGAACACTGAAGCTTTCTTT
TRBV10-2	.	TRBJ2-3	.	CASSVTSKDTQYF	TGCGCCAGCAGTGTAACTAGCAAAGATACGCAGTATTTT
TRBV9	.	TRBJ1-1	.	CASSPAGGLEAFF	TGTGCCAGCAGCCCTGCGGGGGGCCTTGAAGCTTTCTTT
TRBV4-1	TRBD2	TRBJ2-1	few	CASSQEAPRGDYNEQFF	TGCGCCAGCAGCCAAGAAGCCCCTCGGGGGGACTACAATGAGCAGTTCTTC
TRBV19	TRBD1	TRBJ1-5	.	CASSDWDSSNQPQHF	TGTGCCAGTAGTGATTGGGACAGTAGCAATCAGCCCCAGCATTTT
TRBV19	.	TRBJ2-7	.	CASSTTGFPSPYEQYF	TGTGCCAGTAGCACAACGGGGTTTCCCTCCCCCTACGAGCAGTACTTC
TRBV11-2	.	TRBJ2-2	.	CASSPSMATGELFF	TGTGCCAGCAGCCCATCAATGGCCACCGGGGAGCTGTTTTTT
TRBV4-2	TRBD2	TRBJ2-2	.	CASSQDRLAGGPGELFF	TGTGCCAGCAGCCAAGATCGGTTGGCGGGGGGCCCCGGGGAGCTGTTTTTT
TRBV5-5	.	TRBJ2-1	.	CASSLGWGLQSGEQFF	TGTGCCAGCAGCTTGGGTTGGGGCCTCCAATCGGGTGAGCAGTTCTTC
TRBV4-2	TRBD2	TRBJ2-7	.	CASSLLTARGGLSYEQYF	TGTGCCAGCAGCCTCCTGACCGCTCGGGGGGGCCTCTCCTACGAGCAGTACTTC
TRBV30	.	TRBJ1-2	.	CAWSVQVSARGYTF	TGTGCCTGGAGTGTACAGGTTTCGGCTCGTGGCTACACCTTC
TRBV27	.	TRBJ1-1	.	CASSFGQGNTEAFF	TGTGCCAGCAGTTTTGGGCAGGGAAACACTGAAGCTTTCTTT
TRBV10-2	TRBD1	TRBJ1-4	few	CASSERDRVPNEKLFF	TGCGCCAGCAGTGAGAGGGACAGGGTGCCTAATGAAAAACTGTTTTTT
TRBV4-1	TRBD1	TRBJ2-5	once	CASSQEGTGNGETQYF	TGCGCCAGCAGCCAAGAAGGGACAGGGAACGGGGAGACCCAGTACTTC
TRBV10-1	.	TRBJ1-2	.	CASSRDMSYGYTF	TGCGCCAGCAGTCGGGACATGAGCTATGGCTACACCTTC